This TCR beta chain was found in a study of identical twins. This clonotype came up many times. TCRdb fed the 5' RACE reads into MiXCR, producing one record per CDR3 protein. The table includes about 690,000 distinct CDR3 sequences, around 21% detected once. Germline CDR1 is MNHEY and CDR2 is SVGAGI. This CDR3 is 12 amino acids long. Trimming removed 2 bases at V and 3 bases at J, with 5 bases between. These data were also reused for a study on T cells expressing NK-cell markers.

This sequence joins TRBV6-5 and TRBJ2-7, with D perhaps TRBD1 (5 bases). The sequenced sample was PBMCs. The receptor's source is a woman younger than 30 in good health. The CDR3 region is CASSYRGYEQYF. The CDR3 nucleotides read TGTGCCAGCAGTTACAGGGGCTACGAGCAGTACTTC.